This T cell receptor (beta chain) was sequenced during a study of T cell changes during pregnancy in multiple sclerosis. V lost 2 bases and J 3 bases, leaving 11 bases between the germline ends. The CDR3 spans 14 residues. In germline, CDR1 is MNHEY, CDR2 SVGAGI. Using immunoSEQ multiplex PCR, the repertoire was profiled, and TCRdb retains in-frame clones only, with some absent. This table has around 56,000 clones, about 94% appearing once. The sequence derives from a female donor with multiple sclerosis, enrolled in a pregnancy study. The chain couples TRBV6-5 to TRBJ2-7, with D perhaps TRBD1 (6 bases). Sequencing was performed on CD8+ T cells from peripheral blood mononuclear cells, taken after pregnancy. CDR3 residues: CASSYGGQLYEQYF. Here the CDR3 DNA reads TGTGCCAGCAGTTACGGGGGACAACTCTACGAGCAGTACTTC.